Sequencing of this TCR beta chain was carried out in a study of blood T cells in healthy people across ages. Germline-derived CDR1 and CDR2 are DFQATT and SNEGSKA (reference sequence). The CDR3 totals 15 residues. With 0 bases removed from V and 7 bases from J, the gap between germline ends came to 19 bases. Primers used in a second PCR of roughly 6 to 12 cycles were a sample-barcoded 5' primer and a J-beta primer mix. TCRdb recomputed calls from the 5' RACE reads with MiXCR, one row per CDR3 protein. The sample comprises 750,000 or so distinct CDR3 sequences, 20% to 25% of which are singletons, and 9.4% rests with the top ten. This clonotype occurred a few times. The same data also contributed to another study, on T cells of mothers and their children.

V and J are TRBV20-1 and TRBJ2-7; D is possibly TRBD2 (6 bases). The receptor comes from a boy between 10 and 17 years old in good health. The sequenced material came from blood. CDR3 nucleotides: TGCAGTGCTAGAGATTACCGGGACTCCGGAGAGGAGCAGTACTTC. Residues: CSARDYRDSGEEQYF.